This T cell receptor (beta chain) was observed in a study of cytomegalovirus exposure and HLA in healthy donors. Study-wide points: Using the classifier, cytomegalovirus status was reportedly diagnosed with high specificity and sensitivity. Of the V segments, some could not be distinguished, including TRBV6-2 and TRBV6-3, and were excluded. Earlier analysis looked at TCR beta V segments, and most were productive about 90% or about 30% of the time.

Trimming took off 6 bases at V and 4 bases at J, with 13 bases between the two ends. Germline V CDR1 and CDR2: SGDLS, YYNGEE. This CDR3 spans 13 amino acids. The PCR contained 60 Vbeta and 13 Jbeta primers. Here immunoSEQ multiplex PCR was the method, and the copy in TCRdb shows in-frame clones only, minus some. This repertoire shows a few hundred thousand clones, approximately 90% found once; its top ten account for roughly 2.3%. A note on this clone: Its antigen remains unidentified.

This sequence was found in a woman between 18 and 29 years old in good health and CMV-seronegative. Specimen: PBMCs. The V gene is TRBV9, the J gene TRBJ1-2; the D is unclear. The CDR3 region has the DNA TGTGCCAGCAATAACGAGGCGGGCTATGGCTACACCTTC. This gives the protein CASNNEAGYGYTF.